This T cell receptor beta chain was sequenced in a study of cytomegalovirus exposure and HLA in healthy donors. General study findings and limits: TRBV6-2, TRBV6-3 and some other V segments were unresolvable in 87-base-pair reads.

CDR3 length: 15 residues. In the case of this clone: What it recognizes is unknown.

A multiplex PCR was run with 60 Vbeta primers and 13 Jbeta primers. The method was immunoSEQ multiplex PCR; TCRdb's version includes in-frame clones alone and lacks a portion of them. Of tens of thousands of clones listed, approximately 84% are singletons. V is TRBV21-1 and J is TRBJ1-4; no DNA check was done on the table's D call, TRBD1. TRBV21-1 is a pseudogene segment. The TCR originated in a woman in her 50s in good health and CMV-seronegative. The sequenced material came from PBMCs. The CDR3 is CASSGQARTNEKLFF. As DNA, the CDR3 is TGTGCCAGCAGCGGTCAGGCAAGAACGAATGAAAAACTGTTTTTT.